The following is a TCR beta chain sequence with its context. This may stem from a read error, because a much larger clone lies one nucleotide away. The data stem from a study of kidney transplant recipient with SARS-CoV-2 infection. CDR1 is SGHRS and CDR2 is YFSETQ in the germline V gene. CDR3 length: 16 amino acids. MiXCR was run by TCRdb on the reads, yielding one entry per CDR3 protein. This sample has 200,000 to 300,000 distinct CDR3 sequences, with 29% found just once. The sample in question was a blood sample, obtained at baseline and between days 110 and 120 from a kidney transplant recipient. This TCR derives from a male patient younger than 45 who had COVID-19 and was a kidney transplant recipient. A subset of T cells may come from the graft donor. V usage is TRBV5-1 and J usage is TRBJ1-2; D is ambiguous. CDR3 residues: CASSIASVRKTYGYAF. The CDR3 DNA sequence: TGCGCCAGCTCGATTGCATCGGTTCGAAAGACCTATGGCTACGCCTTC.